This TCR beta chain comes out of a study of blood T cell repertoires in COVID-19. Sequenced by immunoSEQ multiplex PCR; TCRdb stores in-frame clones only, minus some. The top ten hold less than 3.5% of the sample, which has roughly 120,000 clones, 70% to 90% seen once. The CDR3 consists of 15 residues. V lost 3 bases to trimming and J lost 2 bases; unmatched junction nucleotides: 3. Germline CDR1 and CDR2: SEHNR and FQNEAQ (reference sequence). The sequence was obtained from a woman between 45 and 60 years old with acute or convalescent COVID-19. This rearrangement joins TRBV7-9 to TRBJ2-7; 11 bases agree with TRBD2. Sequenced: peripheral blood. Here the CDR3 DNA reads TGTGCCAGCAGCTTGGGACTAGCGGAGCCCTACGAGCAGTACTTC. This gives the protein CASSLGLAEPYEQYF.